This T cell receptor beta chain originates from a study of technical replicates of blood from several donors. V was clipped by 0 bases and J by 10 bases, with 10 bases between them. There are 13 residues in the CDR3. Germline V CDR1 and CDR2: MRHNA, SNTAGT. Clones were read by immunoSEQ multiplex PCR, and TCRdb kept only the in-frame ones, dropping some. The sample comprises roughly 74,000 clones, roughly 91% of which are singletons, and about 0.4% rests with the top ten. Input material: T cells isolated from PBMCs. The receptor was isolated from a human donor in good health. V gene TRBV6-4 combines with J gene TRBJ2-1, with D perhaps matching TRBD2 (6 bases). CDR3 nucleotides: TGTGCCAGCAGTGACTCTTCGGGAGAGGAGCAGTTCTTC. This gives the protein CASSDSSGEEQFF.